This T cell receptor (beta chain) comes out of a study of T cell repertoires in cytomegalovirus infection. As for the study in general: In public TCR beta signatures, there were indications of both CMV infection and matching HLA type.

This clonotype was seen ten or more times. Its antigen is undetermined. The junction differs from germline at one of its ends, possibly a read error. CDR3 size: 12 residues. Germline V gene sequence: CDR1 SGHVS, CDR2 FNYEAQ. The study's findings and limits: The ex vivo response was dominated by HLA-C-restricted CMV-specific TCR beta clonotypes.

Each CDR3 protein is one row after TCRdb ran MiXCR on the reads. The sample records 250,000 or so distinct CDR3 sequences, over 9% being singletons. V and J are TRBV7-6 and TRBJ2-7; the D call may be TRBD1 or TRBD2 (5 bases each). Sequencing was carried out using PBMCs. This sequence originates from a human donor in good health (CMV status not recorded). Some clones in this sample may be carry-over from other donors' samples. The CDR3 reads CASSPGTSNLIF. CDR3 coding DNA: TGTGCCAGCAGCCCCGGGACCTCAAATTTGATATTC.